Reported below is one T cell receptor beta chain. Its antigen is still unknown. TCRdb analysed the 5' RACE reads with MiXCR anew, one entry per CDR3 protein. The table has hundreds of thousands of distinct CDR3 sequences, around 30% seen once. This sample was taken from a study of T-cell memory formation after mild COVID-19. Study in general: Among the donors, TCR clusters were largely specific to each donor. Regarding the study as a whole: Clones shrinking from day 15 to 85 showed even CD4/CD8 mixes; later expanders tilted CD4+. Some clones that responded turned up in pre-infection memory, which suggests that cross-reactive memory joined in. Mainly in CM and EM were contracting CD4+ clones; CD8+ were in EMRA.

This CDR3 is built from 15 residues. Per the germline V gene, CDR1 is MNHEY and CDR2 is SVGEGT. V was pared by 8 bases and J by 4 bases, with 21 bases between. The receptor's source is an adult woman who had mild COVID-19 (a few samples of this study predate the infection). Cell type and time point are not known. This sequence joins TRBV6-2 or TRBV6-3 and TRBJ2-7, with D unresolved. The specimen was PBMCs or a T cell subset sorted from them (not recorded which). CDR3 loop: CASSPSGRYPYEQYF. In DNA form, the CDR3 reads TGTGCCAGCTCCCCCTCAGGACGATACCCTTACGAGCAGTACTTC.